A selection of T cell receptor beta chains follows, all from one sample in a study of T cell clones after liver transplantation. Sequencing was performed with immunoSEQ multiplex PCR; in TCRdb, only in-frame clones are kept and a portion is missing. The table shows 20,000 to 25,000 clones, with about 70% occurring only once. The material sequenced was CD4+ T cells from blood, taken before liver transplant. These TCRs come from a human donor who received a liver transplant. CDR3s include the opening cysteine and the closing phenylalanine or tryptophan. Each record gives: D gene, clone size, V gene, J gene, CDR3 DNA, CDR3 protein. D genes are given only for firm matches. Clone size, where shown, is once, few, many, or a class for clones that have expanded.

D gene: TRBD2
clone size: -
V gene: TRBV2
J gene: TRBJ2-4
CDR3 DNA: TGTGCCAGCAAGCGAATGGAGGGCGGGGGGGACATTCAGTACTTC
CDR3 protein: CASKRMEGGGDIQYF

D gene: -
clone size: few
V gene: TRBV28
J gene: TRBJ2-5
CDR3 DNA: TGTGCCAGCAGTCGAGGACAAGGGAGGGAGACCCAGTACTTC
CDR3 protein: CASSRGQGRETQYF

D gene: -
clone size: -
V gene: TRBV5-1
J gene: TRBJ1-6
CDR3 DNA: TGTGCCAGCAGCTTTTCTTGGGATTCACCCCTCCACTTT
CDR3 protein: CASSFSWDSPLHF

D gene: -
clone size: -
V gene: TRBV28
J gene: TRBJ2-7
CDR3 DNA: TGTGCCAGCAGTTTAGTCGAGTCGGTGCAGTACTTC
CDR3 protein: CASSLVESVQYF

D gene: TRBD1
clone size: few
V gene: TRBV11-1
J gene: TRBJ2-7
CDR3 DNA: TGTGCCAGCAGCCCTAGGGACAGGGGGTCCTACGAGCAGTACTTC
CDR3 protein: CASSPRDRGSYEQYF

D gene: -
clone size: -
V gene: TRBV7-9
J gene: TRBJ2-3
CDR3 DNA: TGTGCCAGCAGCCCCCCCTCGGGGAGGACAGATACGCAGTATTTT
CDR3 protein: CASSPPSGRTDTQYF

D gene: -
clone size: -
V gene: TRBV18
J gene: TRBJ2-3
CDR3 DNA: TGTGCCAGCTCACCCCTTAGTGCAGATACGCAGTATTTT
CDR3 protein: CASSPLSADTQYF

D gene: -
clone size: -
V gene: TRBV6-5
J gene: TRBJ1-1
CDR3 DNA: TGTGCCAGCAGTTACTCGTTCGGCGAGAACACTGAAGCTTTCTTT
CDR3 protein: CASSYSFGENTEAFF

D gene: TRBD1
clone size: few
V gene: TRBV7-2
J gene: TRBJ2-5
CDR3 DNA: TGTGCCAGCAGCTTAGTTGGGGGACAGACGTTCTATAGGGAGACCCAGTACTTC
CDR3 protein: CASSLVGGQTFYRETQYF

D gene: -
clone size: -
V gene: TRBV23-1
J gene: TRBJ1-1
CDR3 DNA: TGCGCCAGCAGTCAGGGGACCGGGCAACCGAACACTGAAGCTTTCTTT
CDR3 protein: CASSQGTGQPNTEAFF

D gene: TRBD1
clone size: -
V gene: TRBV30
J gene: TRBJ1-2
CDR3 DNA: TGTGCCTGGAGGGGACAGCTCCTCTATGGCTACACCTTC
CDR3 protein: CAWRGQLLYGYTF

D gene: -
clone size: -
V gene: TRBV6-5
J gene: TRBJ1-1
CDR3 DNA: TGTGCCAGCAGCTCCGCCGGGGTAGTAGGGGGAGCTTTCTTT
CDR3 protein: CASSSAGVVGGAFF

D gene: TRBD1
clone size: -
V gene: TRBV7-2
J gene: TRBJ1-1
CDR3 DNA: TGTGCCAGCAGCTTAGGACAGGGAGGCGAAGCTTTCTTT
CDR3 protein: CASSLGQGGEAFF

D gene: -
clone size: -
V gene: TRBV21-1
J gene: TRBJ2-7
CDR3 DNA: TGTGCCAGCAGCAGTGACAGGGAACCCTACGAGCAGTACTTC
CDR3 protein: CASSSDREPYEQYF

D gene: -
clone size: -
V gene: TRBV6-1
J gene: TRBJ1-2
CDR3 DNA: TGTGCCAGCAGTGTTAATCACAGGGAGGACTATGGCTACACCTTC
CDR3 protein: CASSVNHREDYGYTF

D gene: -
clone size: -
V gene: TRBV7-2
J gene: TRBJ1-1
CDR3 DNA: TGTGCCAGCAGCCCCCCAGGGATGAGCATGAACACTGAAGCTTTCTTT
CDR3 protein: CASSPPGMSMNTEAFF

D gene: -
clone size: -
V gene: TRBV30
J gene: TRBJ1-5
CDR3 DNA: TGTGCCTGGAGTGTACAATCTGGCTGGGGCCCCCAGCATTTT
CDR3 protein: CAWSVQSGWGPQHF

D gene: -
clone size: -
V gene: TRBV5-5
J gene: TRBJ2-2
CDR3 DNA: TGTGCCAGCAGCTTGGTTCAGGGCTACACCGGGGAGCTGTTTTTT
CDR3 protein: CASSLVQGYTGELFF

D gene: -
clone size: -
V gene: TRBV10-3
J gene: TRBJ2-2
CDR3 DNA: TGTGCCATCAGTAAAGGTTGGGAGGCGAACACCGGGGAGCTGTTTTTT
CDR3 protein: CAISKGWEANTGELFF

D gene: -
clone size: few
V gene: TRBV28
J gene: TRBJ1-4
CDR3 DNA: TGTGCCAGCAGGAGCGACGGTAATGAAAAACTGTTTTTT
CDR3 protein: CASRSDGNEKLFF

D gene: TRBD2
clone size: -
V gene: TRBV11-3
J gene: TRBJ2-1
CDR3 DNA: TGTGCCAGCAGCTTAGAACAGGGAGGGACTAGCGGGAGCTATGAGCAGTTCTTC
CDR3 protein: CASSLEQGGTSGSYEQFF

D gene: TRBD1
clone size: few
V gene: TRBV5-5
J gene: TRBJ1-1
CDR3 DNA: TGTGCCAGCAGCCCCCGGGACAGCATGAACACTGAAGCTTTCTTT
CDR3 protein: CASSPRDSMNTEAFF

D gene: -
clone size: -
V gene: TRBV9
J gene: TRBJ1-2
CDR3 DNA: TGTGCCAGCAGCGTAGCGGCAGGGAGAGGCTACACCTTC
CDR3 protein: CASSVAAGRGYTF

D gene: -
clone size: -
V gene: TRBV19
J gene: TRBJ2-2
CDR3 DNA: TGTGCCAGTAGTCCCGGGGGGAACACCGGGGAGCTGTTTTTT
CDR3 protein: CASSPGGNTGELFF

D gene: TRBD2
clone size: -
V gene: TRBV27
J gene: TRBJ2-1
CDR3 DNA: TGTGCCAGCAGTTTAACTAGCGGGGGGGCTGAGCAGTTCTTC
CDR3 protein: CASSLTSGGAEQFF

D gene: -
clone size: -
V gene: TRBV14
J gene: TRBJ1-2
CDR3 DNA: TGTGCCAGCAGCCACAGGGGTAACTATGGCTACACCTTC
CDR3 protein: CASSHRGNYGYTF

D gene: -
clone size: -
V gene: TRBV30
J gene: TRBJ2-2
CDR3 DNA: TGTGCCTGGAGTGTTAAGTTTACCGGGGAGCTGTTTTTT
CDR3 protein: CAWSVKFTGELFF

D gene: -
clone size: -
V gene: TRBV6-6
J gene: TRBJ2-5
CDR3 DNA: TGTGCCAGCAGTTACGGCGGGACTCGACAAGAGACCCAGTACTTC
CDR3 protein: CASSYGGTRQETQYF

D gene: TRBD1
clone size: once
V gene: TRBV2
J gene: TRBJ1-1
CDR3 DNA: TGTGCCAGCAGTGAAACAGGGGTCCTCGGAGAAGCTTTCTTT
CDR3 protein: CASSETGVLGEAFF

D gene: TRBD1
clone size: -
V gene: TRBV5-1
J gene: TRBJ1-4
CDR3 DNA: TGCGCCAGCAGCTTGGATGGGACAGGGACCGAAAAACTGTTTTTT
CDR3 protein: CASSLDGTGTEKLFF

D gene: TRBD2
clone size: -
V gene: TRBV6-5
J gene: TRBJ2-1
CDR3 DNA: TGTGCCAGCAGTCCAGCTAGGACTAGTGATGAGCAGTTCTTC
CDR3 protein: CASSPARTSDEQFF

D gene: -
clone size: -
V gene: TRBV6-5
J gene: TRBJ1-5
CDR3 DNA: TGTGCCAGCAGGGCTGCGATCAGTCAGCCCCAGCATTTT
CDR3 protein: CASRAAISQPQHF

D gene: -
clone size: -
V gene: TRBV28
J gene: TRBJ1-1
CDR3 DNA: TGTGCCAGCAGTGATATGAGCCTCCAGGGATCCATGAACACTGAAGCTTTCTTT
CDR3 protein: CASSDMSLQGSMNTEAFF

D gene: -
clone size: -
V gene: TRBV7-9
J gene: TRBJ2-5
CDR3 DNA: TGTGCCAGCAGCTTAGGGACTACACAAGAGACCCAGTACTTC
CDR3 protein: CASSLGTTQETQYF

D gene: -
clone size: once
V gene: TRBV2
J gene: TRBJ2-7
CDR3 DNA: TGTGCCAGCAGGGAAACACAGGGAGGGCCGTTGGGGCAGTACTTC
CDR3 protein: CASRETQGGPLGQYF

D gene: -
clone size: -
V gene: TRBV7-2
J gene: TRBJ1-5
CDR3 DNA: TGTGCCAGCAGCTCGCGTGTAGGGGCACGGCAGCCCCAGCATTTT
CDR3 protein: CASSSRVGARQPQHF

D gene: -
clone size: -
V gene: TRBV28
J gene: TRBJ1-5
CDR3 DNA: TGTGCCAGCAGAAAGGGGTCTGGCAATCAGCCCCAGCATTTT
CDR3 protein: CASRKGSGNQPQHF

D gene: -
clone size: -
V gene: TRBV28
J gene: TRBJ2-3
CDR3 DNA: TGTGCCAGCAGTCCCATCCCCACGACAGGCAATACGCAGTATTTT
CDR3 protein: CASSPIPTTGNTQYF

D gene: TRBD1
clone size: -
V gene: TRBV19
J gene: TRBJ1-6
CDR3 DNA: TGTGCCAGTAGTATTGGTGACCCGGGACAGCGTAATTCACCCCTCCACTTT
CDR3 protein: CASSIGDPGQRNSPLHF

D gene: TRBD2
clone size: -
V gene: TRBV4-2
J gene: TRBJ2-5
CDR3 DNA: TGTGCCAGCAGCCAAGGTAGCGGGGGGGCCGTGTCCCCAGAGACCCAGTACTTC
CDR3 protein: CASSQGSGGAVSPETQYF

D gene: -
clone size: -
V gene: TRBV18
J gene: TRBJ1-2
CDR3 DNA: TGTGCCAGCTCGCCAGAGAGATCAGGGGGCTACACCTTC
CDR3 protein: CASSPERSGGYTF

D gene: TRBD2
clone size: -
V gene: TRBV27
J gene: TRBJ2-4
CDR3 DNA: TGTGCCAGCAGTCCCGAACTAGCGGTAGCCAAAAACATTCAGTACTTC
CDR3 protein: CASSPELAVAKNIQYF

D gene: TRBD1
clone size: -
V gene: TRBV9
J gene: TRBJ1-2
CDR3 DNA: TGTGCCAGCAGCGCCTCCTGGGGACAGAAGGTACCTGGCTACACCTTC
CDR3 protein: CASSASWGQKVPGYTF

D gene: -
clone size: -
V gene: TRBV11-2
J gene: TRBJ2-3
CDR3 DNA: TGTGCCAGCAGTTACCCCACGGGAGGCACAGATACGCAGTATTTT
CDR3 protein: CASSYPTGGTDTQYF

D gene: -
clone size: -
V gene: TRBV7-2
J gene: TRBJ1-1
CDR3 DNA: TGTGCCAGCACCGCGCGTCTGGGGGACACTGAAGCTTTCTTT
CDR3 protein: CASTARLGDTEAFF

D gene: TRBD2
clone size: -
V gene: TRBV11-3
J gene: TRBJ2-5
CDR3 DNA: TGTGCCAGCAGCACCCCGGGACTAGGCCAAGAGGCCCAGTACTTC
CDR3 protein: CASSTPGLGQEAQYF

D gene: -
clone size: -
V gene: TRBV5-1
J gene: TRBJ2-5
CDR3 DNA: TGCGCCAGCAGCTTAATTGGACAGCTCCAAGAGACCCAGTACTTC
CDR3 protein: CASSLIGQLQETQYF

D gene: -
clone size: -
V gene: TRBV7-2
J gene: TRBJ1-1
CDR3 DNA: TGTGCCAGTCACTTGGACGTGAACACTGAAGCTTTCTTT
CDR3 protein: CASHLDVNTEAFF

D gene: -
clone size: -
V gene: TRBV19
J gene: TRBJ1-3
CDR3 DNA: TGTGCCAGTAGTATAACAGGGCTCTCTGGAAACACCATATATTTT
CDR3 protein: CASSITGLSGNTIYF

D gene: -
clone size: -
V gene: TRBV5-3
J gene: TRBJ1-3
CDR3 DNA: TGTGCCAGAGTCAGGGGTGAAGGTGTCACATCCCGTGACACCATATATTTT
CDR3 protein: CARVRGEGVTSRDTIYF

D gene: -
clone size: -
V gene: TRBV18
J gene: TRBJ2-7
CDR3 DNA: TGTGCCAGCTCACCACCAACCGGGAACCACGAGCAGTACTTC
CDR3 protein: CASSPPTGNHEQYF